This TCR beta chain emerged from a study of cytomegalovirus exposure and HLA in healthy donors. Germline V gene sequence: CDR1 SGDLS, CDR2 YYNGEE. Trimming shortened V by 4 bases and J by 5 bases, and 15 bases separated the two germline ends. The CDR3 is made up of 14 amino acids. PCR primers comprised 60 Vbeta and 13 Jbeta primers. TCRdb's table, derived via immunoSEQ multiplex PCR, lists solely in-frame clones and lacks some. The table shows around 100,000 clones, with 73% occurring only once. Details on this clone: Its antigen is not identified.

Healthy individuals who donated bone marrow served as the donors. Study-level points and caveats: The listing of 150 to 200 TCR beta chains classed them as cytomegalovirus-associated. A later analysis linked some 17,000 TCR beta sequences to HLA alleles at 0.05 false discovery rate.

The origin of this receptor is a middle-aged man in good health and CMV-seronegative. The specimen was PBMCs. The chain joins TRBV9 to TRBJ1-1, with unresolved D. This CDR3 reads CASSQSPEHTEAFF. The CDR3 DNA sequence: TGTGCCAGCAGCCAAAGTCCAGAACATACTGAAGCTTTCTTT.